This TCR beta chain was captured in a study of blood T cell repertoires in COVID-19. Profiling relied on immunoSEQ multiplex PCR, and the TCRdb table lists in-frame clones only, not all of them. The table includes hundreds of thousands of clones, 85% to 90% detected once. V was pared by 2 bases and J by 7 bases, with 2 bases between. CDR3 length: 11 residues. Looked up from germline, CDR1 is MGHRA and CDR2 is YSYEKL. The sequencing sample was made of PBMCs or T cells enriched from blood (not recorded which). V is TRBV4-1 and J is TRBJ1-4; D not resolved. The sequence came from a woman between 45 and 65 years old who had recovered from COVID-19. In DNA, the CDR3 is TGCGCCAGCAGCCAACTTGAAAAACTGTTTTTT. Amino acids: CASSQLEKLFF.